This T cell receptor (beta chain) is drawn from a study of T cells in localized non-small cell lung cancer. Broader study findings: Uninvolved adjacent lung showed the highest T cell clonality, exceeding tumor. Heterogeneity remains possible, as sequencing covered one tumor region only. Appearing in adjacent lung were a median approximately 60 of the top 100 tumor clones.

CDR3 length: 14 residues. V lost 0 bases and J lost 1, with 5 bases in between. CDR1 and CDR2 from the germline V gene are SGDLS and YYNGEE. Sequenced by immunoSEQ multiplex PCR; TCRdb stores in-frame clones only, minus some. The profile shows 25,000 to 35,000 clones, 80% to 85% of them singletons. This clone was counted only a few times. Its antigen is unknown. The chain carries TRBV9 and TRBJ2-4; unclear D gene. Sequencing was performed on peripheral blood mononuclear cells, taken before any cancer treatment. This TCR came from a man aged 40 to 70 with stage III lung adenocarcinoma. The CDR3 DNA follows: TGTGCCAGCAGCGTAGGTGGGGCCAAAAACATTCAGTACTTC. Protein: CASSVGGAKNIQYF.